Presented here are 30 T cell receptor beta chains from one specimen sequenced in a study of tumor-infiltrating lymphocytes in primary liver carcinoma (dated 2017 in TCRdb). This sample was sequenced with an Illumina HiSeq 2500. TCRbeta-specific cDNA was reverse-transcribed from 500 ng total RNA using a constant-region primer and ProtoScript II reverse transcriptase. TCRbeta libraries were built with three nested multiplex PCR rounds, a slightly modified ARM-PCR procedure. Each of the first two PCR rounds ran for around 10 cycles using multiplex TRBV1-TRBV30 forward primers together with a Cbeta reverse primer. The public reads were run again by TCRdb, first through fastp at Q25 and then through MiXCR, and only productive beta chains were kept. Rows are unified per CDR3 protein, each entry keeping the most common DNA and genes. The sample table records hundreds of thousands of distinct CDR3 sequences; 50% to 75% of these occur just once. The ten largest account for approximately 17% of the sample.

Blood RNA was extracted from unsorted whole blood using TRIzol reagent, and germline DNA was obtained with the DNeasy Blood & Tissue kit. What was sequenced was peripheral blood. These receptors were collected from a woman under 40 with primary liver carcinoma and hepatitis B virus infection.

CDR3 DNA sequence: TGTGCCAGCCACTCAGTGGACCACAATGAGCAGTTCTTC. Translation gives CASHSVDHNEQFF. V gene TRBV11-1 combines with J gene TRBJ2-1, with no clear D. CDR3 size: 13 residues. V was clipped by 8 bases and J by 5 bases, with 13 bases between them. The germline V gene has CDR1 SGHAT and CDR2 FQDESV (reference sequence).

In this sample, this clonotype turned up a few times. V is TRBV12-3 or TRBV12-4 and J is TRBJ1-5; D possibly corresponds to TRBD1 (6 bases). There are 19 residues in the CDR3. V gave up 2 bases and J gave up 3 bases, with 23 bases separating them. The CDR3 DNA follows: TGTGCCAGCAGTTTAACATCACTTAGGGGGGAAATAGTCAATCAGCCCCAGCATTTT. Translating it yields CASSLTSLRGEIVNQPQHF.

This clonotype was counted at least ten times. The genes are TRBV29-1 and TRBJ2-1, with 9 nucleotides matching TRBD2. Germline lookup yields CDR1 SQVTM and CDR2 ANQGSEA. V trimming: 0 bases; J trimming: 5 bases; junction bases outside the gene matches: 8. The CDR3 is 16 residues long. The chain's CDR3 is CSVEDSGRAAHNEQFF. CDR3 sequence (DNA): TGCAGCGTTGAAGATAGCGGGAGAGCCGCCCACAATGAGCAGTTCTTC.

This clonotype was counted once. The CDR3 DNA reads TGTGCAAGCGGCTTTATCCCTTGGACAGGAAGCAATCAGCCCCAGCATTTT. This gives the protein CASGFIPWTGSNQPQHF. The rearrangement uses TRBV6-2 or TRBV6-3 and TRBJ1-5, with TRBD1 identical over 7 bases. Per germline, CDR1 MNHEY and CDR2 SVGEGT. The CDR3 extends over 17 amino acids.

V gene TRBV12-3 or TRBV12-4 combines with J gene TRBJ2-2, with 7 nucleotides matching TRBD1. After removal of 5 bases from V and 6 bases from J, the junction contained 6 bases not matched to a gene. This CDR3 comprises 14 residues. Here the CDR3 DNA reads TGTGCCAGCAGTATACACAGGGGCGCCGGGGAGCTGTTTTTT. Translation: CASSIHRGAGELFF.

The gene calls are TRBV10-3 and TRBJ2-7; 10 positions agree with TRBD2. CDR1 is ENHRY and CDR2 is SYGVKD in the germline V gene. CDR3 size: 15 residues. With V trimmed by 6 bases and J by 2 bases, 7 bases remained unmatched. CDR3: CAIRGGLAETYEQYF. CDR3 nucleotide sequence: TGTGCCATCAGGGGCGGACTAGCGGAAACCTACGAGCAGTACTTC.

This clonotype has ten or more counts. The V and J genes are TRBV6-1 and TRBJ2-1; D is possibly TRBD1 or TRBD2 (6 bases each). Trimming pared 6 bases from V and 3 bases from J, leaving 12 bases between. The CDR3 extends over 14 amino acids. CDR1 is MNHNS and CDR2 is SASEGT in the germline V gene. The CDR3 coding sequence is TGTGCCAGCAGCGTAGGGGGGTACTACAATGAGCAGTTCTTC. Encoded protein: CASSVGGYYNEQFF.

On this clonotype: A junction boundary mismatches the germline segment, possibly from a read error. The chain employs TRBV13 and TRBJ1-1; no reliable D call. The V gene's germline CDR1 is PRHDT and CDR2 FYEKMQ (reference sequence). The CDR3 sequence is 15 residues long. The CDR3 DNA reads as TGTGCCAGCACCCGCCAGCAGAGCATGAAGACTGAAGCTTTCTTT. Its protein is CASTRQQSMKTEAFF.

This chain joins TRBV4-2 and TRBJ1-4; 9 bases are shared with TRBD1. The length of the CDR3 is 14 residues. In germline, CDR1 is LGHNA, CDR2 YNFKEQ. V shed 7 bases, J shed 6 bases, and the junction held 6 bases outside the gene matches. The CDR3 is CASTPWTGDEKLFF. CDR3 DNA sequence: TGTGCCAGCACCCCGTGGACAGGGGATGAAAAACTGTTTTTT.

There are many counts of this clonotype. The rearrangement joins TRBV11-2 to TRBJ2-1, with 10 bases identical to TRBD2. CDR3 length: 17 amino acids. Germline V gives CDR1 SGHAT, CDR2 FQNNGV. After removal of 2 bases from V and 5 bases from J, the junction contained 9 bases not matched to a gene. The CDR3 sequence is CASSLIWTSGLHNEQFF. CDR3 nucleotides: TGTGCCAGCAGCTTAATTTGGACTAGCGGACTTCACAATGAGCAGTTCTTC.

Ten or more counts support this clonotype. V and J are TRBV4-2 and TRBJ2-3; D is perhaps TRBD1 (6 bases). Germline V gene sequence: CDR1 LGHNA, CDR2 YNFKEQ. The length of the CDR3 is 13 residues. V was pared by 4 bases and J by 4 bases, with 9 bases between. CDR3 nucleotides: TGTGCCAGCAGCCGAAAGGGGGCAGATACGCAGTATTTT. Protein product: CASSRKGADTQYF.

The chain carries TRBV10-2 and TRBJ2-1; D not resolved. CDR3 length equals 15 residues. CDR1 WSHSY and CDR2 SAAADI come from the germline V gene. Trimming pared 7 bases from V and 0 bases from J, leaving 13 bases between. As DNA, the CDR3 is TGCGCCAGCACCAGGTACCTTAACTCCTACAATGAGCAGTTCTTC. The encoded protein is CASTRYLNSYNEQFF.

With regard to this clonotype: One end of the junction varies from germline; a read error may be responsible. The rearrangement joins TRBV4-3 to TRBJ2-7; 8 bases align to TRBD2. The CDR3 has 16 amino acids. Per the germline V gene, CDR1 is LGHNA and CDR2 is YSLEER. The CDR3 sequence: CASGQAQSGGPYEQYF. The CDR3 coding sequence is TGCGCCAGCGGCCAAGCCCAAAGCGGGGGCCCCTACGAGCAGTACTTC.

This chain links TRBV6-1 with TRBJ1-5; the match to TRBD1 covers 11 bases. Germline CDR1 MNHNS, CDR2 SASEGT. The V segment lost 11 bases and the J segment 7 bases; nucleotides outside the gene matches: 13. This CDR3 is built from 15 residues. The CDR3 DNA reads as TGTGCCCCTCTCCCGGGACAGGGGGAGCGGCAGCCCCAGCATTTT. Protein sequence: CAPLPGQGERQPQHF.

Concerning this clonotype: In this CDR3 the conserved last residue, phenylalanine or tryptophan, is missing, so a read error is likely. The chain is built from TRBV11-2 and TRBJ2-7, with a weak D call TRBD2 (5 bases). In germline, CDR1 is SGHAT, CDR2 FQNNGV. This CDR3 is built from 15 residues. CDR3 in DNA: TGTGCCAACAGCTTACGAGCGGTGAGCTCCTACGAGCAGTACCTC. This gives the protein CANSLRAVSSYEQYL.

This clonotype was found many times. The genes are TRBV29-1 and TRBJ2-1; D may be TRBD2 (6 bases). This CDR3 region has 13 residues. Trimming shortened V by 4 bases and J by 9 bases, and 16 bases separated the two germline ends. Germline V gene lookup returns CDR1 SQVTM and CDR2 ANQGSEA. As DNA, the CDR3 is TGCAGCGTTGGACTAACCCAGGGAGGTGAGCAGTTCTTC. Translation: CSVGLTQGGEQFF.

As to this clonotype: One junction end disagrees with the germline gene, perhaps due to a read error. This chain links TRBV12-3 or TRBV12-4 with TRBJ2-1; the D gene is possibly TRBD2 (6 bases). There are 15 residues in the CDR3. The CDR3 region is CASSLSGTRGLEQFF. CDR3 bases: TGTGCCAGCAGCCTATCCGGGACTCGCGGACTTGAGCAGTTTTTC.

The chain carries TRBV6-1 and TRBJ1-2; no clear D gene. V gave up 11 bases and J gave up 6 bases, with 22 bases separating them. This CDR3 has 14 amino acids. Per germline, CDR1 MNHNS and CDR2 SASEGT. CDR3 bases: TGTGCCGGCAACAGAAGAGAGGCCACCGATGGCTACACCTTC. Translated, it gives CAGNRREATDGYTF.

To note about this clonotype: In this CDR3 the conserved last residue, phenylalanine or tryptophan, is missing, so a read error is likely. The chain couples TRBV11-3 to TRBJ2-7; D is unresolved. The CDR3 extends over 14 amino acids. Looked up from germline, CDR1 is SGHNT and CDR2 is YENEEA. The CDR3 loop reads CASSLDPHAYEQYL. The CDR3 bases are TGTGCCAGCAGCTTAGACCCCCACGCCTATGAGCAGTACCTC.

V usage is TRBV4-2 and J usage is TRBJ2-7, with D possibly matching TRBD1 (5 bases). Per germline, CDR1 LGHNA and CDR2 YNFKEQ. The CDR3 is 16 residues long. V was trimmed by 0 bases and J by 10 bases, leaving 22 bases between them. CDR3 amino acids: CASSQDLAARTSDQYF. In DNA, the CDR3 is TGTGCCAGCAGCCAAGATCTTGCGGCCAGGACATCCGATCAGTACTTC.

The V gene is TRBV28, the J gene TRBJ2-5; 11 bases match TRBD2. Germline V gene sequence: CDR1 MDHEN, CDR2 SYDVKM. Unmatched junction bases numbered 10, after V lost 6 bases and J lost 4 bases. The CDR3 length is 16 residues. Written as DNA, the CDR3 is TGTGCCAGCAGCCTCGGACTAGCGGGCGACCTAGAGACCCAGTACTTC. It specifies CASSLGLAGDLETQYF.

This clonotype was seen a few times. This chain joins TRBV28 and TRBJ2-5; D is ambiguous. V lost 3 bases, J lost 0 bases, and 5 bases lay in between. The CDR3 contains 13 residues. CDR1 and CDR2 from the germline V gene are MDHEN and SYDVKM. The CDR3 bases are TGTGCCAGCAGTTTGTTGGACCAAGAGACCCAGTACTTC. Residues: CASSLLDQETQYF.

The V and J genes are TRBV5-1 and TRBJ2-5; unclear D gene. CDR1 is SGHRS and CDR2 is YFSETQ in the germline V gene. V was clipped by 2 bases and J by 0 bases, with 2 bases between them. The CDR3 length is 12 residues. CDR3 sequence: CASSFNQETQYF. In DNA form, the CDR3 reads TGCGCCAGCAGCTTTAACCAAGAGACCCAGTACTTC.

This clonotype has more than one count but fewer than ten. This chain uses TRBV7-9 with TRBJ2-7; D not resolved. Germline CDR1 is SEHNR and CDR2 is FQNEAQ (reference sequence). The CDR3 spans 14 residues. V was trimmed by 2 bases and J by 5 bases, leaving 13 bases between them. The DNA of the CDR3 is TGTGCCAGCAGCTTACCGCATCCCCTTGACGAGCAGTACTTC. It yields the protein CASSLPHPLDEQYF.

Comment on this clonotype: This could be a read error, since a much larger clone is one nucleotide away. The V gene is TRBV6-6, the J gene TRBJ1-4; D unclear. Per germline, CDR1 MNHNY and CDR2 SVGAGI (reference sequence). Trimming shortened V by 6 bases and J by 1 base, and 6 bases separated the two germline ends. The CDR3 contains 13 residues. CDR3 sequence (DNA): TGTGCCAGCAGCTCGTTAACTAATGAAAAACTGTTTTTT. It specifies CASSSLTNEKLFF.

The chain employs TRBV28 and TRBJ1-1; 7 bases match TRBD1. Germline V gene sequence: CDR1 MDHEN, CDR2 SYDVKM. V shed 5 bases and J 8 bases; nucleotides not matched to a gene: 17. The CDR3 runs 16 residues. The CDR3 loop is CASSPAVLGQRSEAFF. CDR3 nucleotides: TGTGCCAGCAGTCCCGCGGTGCTGGGACAGCGATCGGAAGCTTTCTTT.

Comment on this clonotype: The germline gene is not matched at one end of the junction; a read error may be the cause. The chain joins TRBV6-2 or TRBV6-3 to TRBJ2-7; D gene uncertain. Germline CDR1 reads MNHEY; CDR2 reads SVGEGT. The CDR3 contains 12 residues. CDR3 sequence reads: CASSLPLDEHYF. The CDR3 region has the DNA TGTGCAAGCAGCCTCCCTCTGGACGAGCATTACTTC.

About this clonotype itself: This may come from a read error, since a much larger clone is one base off. CDR3 in DNA: TGTGCCAGCACCCGACAGATTAACACAGATTCGCAGTATTTT. This codes for CASTRQINTDSQYF. The chain has TRBV6-1 and TRBJ2-3, with D possibly TRBD1 on 5 matching bases. CDR3 length equals 14 residues. Germline V lookup: CDR1 MNHNS, CDR2 SASEGT.

A single count supports this clonotype. The junction departs from germline at one end; a sequencing error may be responsible. This rearrangement joins TRBV29-1 to TRBJ1-1; tentatively, D is TRBD1 (6 bases). The CDR3 sequence is 13 residues long. The germline CDR1 and CDR2 sequences are SQVTM and ANQGSEA. Here the CDR3 DNA reads TGCAGAGCAGACAGGAATATGAACACTGAAGTTTTCTTT. It codes for CRADRNMNTEVFF.

Worth noting for this clonotype: One end of the junction is discordant with germline, which a read error may explain. This sequence joins TRBV28 and TRBJ2-7; D might be TRBD1 (5 bases). CDR1 and CDR2 from the germline V gene are MDHEN and SYDVKM. The CDR3 extends over 15 amino acids. As DNA, the CDR3 is TGTGCCAGCAGTTATCAGGGTCTGGGGATATACGAGCACTACTTC. This gives the protein CASSYQGLGIYEHYF.